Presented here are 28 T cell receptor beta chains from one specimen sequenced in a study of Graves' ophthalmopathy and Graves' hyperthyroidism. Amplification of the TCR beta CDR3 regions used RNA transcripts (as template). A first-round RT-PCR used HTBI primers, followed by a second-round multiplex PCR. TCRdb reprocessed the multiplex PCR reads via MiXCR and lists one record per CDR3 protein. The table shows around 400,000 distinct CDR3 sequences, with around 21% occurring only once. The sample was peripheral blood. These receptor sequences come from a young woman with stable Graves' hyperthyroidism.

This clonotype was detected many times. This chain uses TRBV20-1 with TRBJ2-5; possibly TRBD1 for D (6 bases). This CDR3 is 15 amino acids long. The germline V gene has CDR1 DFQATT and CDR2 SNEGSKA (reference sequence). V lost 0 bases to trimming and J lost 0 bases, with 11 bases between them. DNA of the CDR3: TGCAGTGCTAGAGAGCCTCAGGGGTACCAAGAGACCCAGTACTTC. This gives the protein CSAREPQGYQETQYF.

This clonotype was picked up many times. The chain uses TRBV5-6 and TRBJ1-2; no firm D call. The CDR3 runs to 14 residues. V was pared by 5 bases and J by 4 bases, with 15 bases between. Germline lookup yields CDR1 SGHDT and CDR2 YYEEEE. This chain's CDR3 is CASSYDPKGYGYTF. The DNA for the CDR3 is TGTGCCAGCAGTTACGACCCGAAAGGCTATGGCTACACCTTC.

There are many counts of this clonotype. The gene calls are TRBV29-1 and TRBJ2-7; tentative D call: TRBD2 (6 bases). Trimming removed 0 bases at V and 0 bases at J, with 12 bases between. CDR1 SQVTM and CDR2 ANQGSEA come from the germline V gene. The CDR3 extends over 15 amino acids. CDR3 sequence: CSVEEWAGSSYEQYF. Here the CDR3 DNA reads TGCAGCGTTGAAGAGTGGGCGGGGAGCTCCTACGAGCAGTACTTC.

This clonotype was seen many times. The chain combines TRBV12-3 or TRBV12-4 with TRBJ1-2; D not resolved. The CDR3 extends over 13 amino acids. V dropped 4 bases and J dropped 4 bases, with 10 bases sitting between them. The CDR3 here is CASSSPQAYGYTF. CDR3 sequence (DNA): TGTGCCAGCAGTTCCCCCCAGGCCTATGGCTACACCTTC.

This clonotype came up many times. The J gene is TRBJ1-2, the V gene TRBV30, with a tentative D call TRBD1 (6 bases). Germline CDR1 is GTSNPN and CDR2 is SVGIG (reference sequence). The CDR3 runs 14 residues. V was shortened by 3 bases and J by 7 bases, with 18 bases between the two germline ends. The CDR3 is CAWRHDRRGSGYTF. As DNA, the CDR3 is TGTGCCTGGAGACACGACAGGCGCGGTAGTGGCTACACCTTC. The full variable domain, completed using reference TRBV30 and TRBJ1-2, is SQTIHQWPATLVQPVGSPLSLECTVEGTSNPNLYWYRQAAGRGLQLLFYSVGIGQISSEVPQNLSASRPQDRQFILSSKKLLLSDSGFYLCAWRHDRRGSGYTFGSGTRLTVV.

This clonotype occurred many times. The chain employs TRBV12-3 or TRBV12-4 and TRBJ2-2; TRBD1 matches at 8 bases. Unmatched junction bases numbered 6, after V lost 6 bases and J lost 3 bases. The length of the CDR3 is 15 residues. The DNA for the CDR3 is TGTGCCAGCAGAAGGACAGGGAGGTACACCGGGGAGCTGTTTTTT. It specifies CASRRTGRYTGELFF.

The CDR3 is CASRDLPNQPQHF. In nucleotides, the CDR3 is TGTGCCAGCCGGGACCTCCCAAATCAGCCCCAGCATTTT. The V and J genes are TRBV6-1 and TRBJ1-5, with D perhaps TRBD1 (5 bases). V was trimmed by 8 bases and J by 4 bases, leaving 12 bases between them. Looked up from germline, CDR1 is MNHNS and CDR2 is SASEGT. This CDR3 contains 13 residues.

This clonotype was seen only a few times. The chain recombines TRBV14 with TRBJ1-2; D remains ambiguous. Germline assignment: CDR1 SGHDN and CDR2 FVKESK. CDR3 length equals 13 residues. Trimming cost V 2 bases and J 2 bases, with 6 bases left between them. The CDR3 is CASSQTPNYGYTF. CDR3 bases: TGTGCCAGCAGCCAAACACCGAACTATGGCTACACCTTC.

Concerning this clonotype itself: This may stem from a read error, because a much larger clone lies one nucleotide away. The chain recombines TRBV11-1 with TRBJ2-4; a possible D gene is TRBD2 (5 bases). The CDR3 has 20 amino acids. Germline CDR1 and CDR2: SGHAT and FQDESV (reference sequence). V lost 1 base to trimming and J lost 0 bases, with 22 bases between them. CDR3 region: CASSLGRTNGKWGAKNIQYF. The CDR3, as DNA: TGTGCCAGCAGCTTAGGAAGAACTAACGGGAAGTGGGGAGCCAAAAACATTCAGTACTTC.

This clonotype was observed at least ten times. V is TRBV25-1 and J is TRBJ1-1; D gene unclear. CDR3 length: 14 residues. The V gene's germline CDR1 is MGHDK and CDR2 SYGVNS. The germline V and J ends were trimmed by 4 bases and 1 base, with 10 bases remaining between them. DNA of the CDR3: TGTGCCAGCAGTGTCCCTGACTCGAACACTGAAGCTTTCTTT. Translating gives CASSVPDSNTEAFF.

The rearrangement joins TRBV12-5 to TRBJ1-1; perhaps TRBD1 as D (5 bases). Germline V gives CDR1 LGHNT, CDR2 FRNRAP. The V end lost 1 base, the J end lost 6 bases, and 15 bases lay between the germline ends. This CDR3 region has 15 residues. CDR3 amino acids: CASGLARGGGAEAFF. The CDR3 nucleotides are TGTGCTAGTGGTTTGGCCCGTGGGGGTGGGGCTGAAGCTTTCTTT.

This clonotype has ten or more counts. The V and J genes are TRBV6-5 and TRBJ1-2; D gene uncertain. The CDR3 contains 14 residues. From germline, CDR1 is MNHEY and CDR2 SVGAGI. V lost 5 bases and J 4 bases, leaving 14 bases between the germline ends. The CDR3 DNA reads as TGTGCCAGCAGTCGGACGGCTGCAATCTATGGCTACACCTTC. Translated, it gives CASSRTAAIYGYTF.

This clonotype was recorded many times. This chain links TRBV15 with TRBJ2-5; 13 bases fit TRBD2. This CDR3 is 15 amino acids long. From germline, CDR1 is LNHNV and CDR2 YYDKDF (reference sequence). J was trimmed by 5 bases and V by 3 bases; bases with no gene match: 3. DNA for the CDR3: TGTGCCACCAGCAGTGGACTAGCGGGAGCTGAGACCCAGTACTTC. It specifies CATSSGLAGAETQYF.

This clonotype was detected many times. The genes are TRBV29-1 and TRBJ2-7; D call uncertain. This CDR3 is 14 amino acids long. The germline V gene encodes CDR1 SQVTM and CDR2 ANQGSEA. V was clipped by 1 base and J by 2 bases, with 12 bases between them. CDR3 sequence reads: CSVEGYDGAYEQYF. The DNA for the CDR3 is TGCAGCGTTGAAGGGTACGACGGCGCCTACGAGCAGTACTTC.

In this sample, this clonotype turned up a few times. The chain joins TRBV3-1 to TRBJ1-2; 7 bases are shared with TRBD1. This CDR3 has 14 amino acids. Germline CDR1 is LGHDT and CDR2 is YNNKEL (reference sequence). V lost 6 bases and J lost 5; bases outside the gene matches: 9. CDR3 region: CASRLQGQRYGYTF. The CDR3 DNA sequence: TGTGCCAGCAGACTACAGGGGCAGCGGTATGGCTACACCTTC.

The CDR3 region is CASSLAILASEQYF. CDR3 bases: TGTGCCAGCAGCTTAGCAATACTAGCGAGCGAGCAGTACTTC. The V gene is TRBV7-2, the J gene TRBJ2-7; 7 nucleotides align to TRBD2. The CDR3 consists of 14 residues. V lost 0 bases, J lost 6 bases, and 5 bases stayed unmatched. Germline CDR1 SGHTA, CDR2 FQGNSA.

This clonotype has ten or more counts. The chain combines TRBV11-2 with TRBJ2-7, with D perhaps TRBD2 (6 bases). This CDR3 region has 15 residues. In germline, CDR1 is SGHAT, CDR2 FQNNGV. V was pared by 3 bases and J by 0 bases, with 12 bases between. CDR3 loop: CASSLTGLGSYEQYF. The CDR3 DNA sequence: TGTGCCAGCAGCTTGACGGGACTGGGCTCCTACGAGCAGTACTTC. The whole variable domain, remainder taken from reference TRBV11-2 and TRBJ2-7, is EAGVAQSPRYKIIEKRQSVAFWCNPISGHATLYWYQQILGQGPKLLIQFQNNGVVDDSQLPKDRFSAERLKGVDSTLKIQPAKLEDSAVYLCASSLTGLGSYEQYFGPGTRLTVT.

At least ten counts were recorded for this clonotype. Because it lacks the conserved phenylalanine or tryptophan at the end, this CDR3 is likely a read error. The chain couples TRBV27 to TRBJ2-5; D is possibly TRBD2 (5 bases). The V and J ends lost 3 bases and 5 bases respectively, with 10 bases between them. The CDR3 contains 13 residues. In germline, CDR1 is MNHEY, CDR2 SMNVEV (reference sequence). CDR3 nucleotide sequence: TGTGCCAGCAGTTTGGAGGAAGGGGAGACCCAGTACCTC. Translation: CASSLEEGETQYL.

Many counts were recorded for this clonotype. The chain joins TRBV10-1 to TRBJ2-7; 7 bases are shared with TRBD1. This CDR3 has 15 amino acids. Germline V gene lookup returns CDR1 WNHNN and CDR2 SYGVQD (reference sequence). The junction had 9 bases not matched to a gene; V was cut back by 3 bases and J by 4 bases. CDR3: CASSDRSRGRYEQYF. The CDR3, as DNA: TGCGCCAGCAGTGATCGCTCCAGGGGGAGATACGAGCAGTACTTC.

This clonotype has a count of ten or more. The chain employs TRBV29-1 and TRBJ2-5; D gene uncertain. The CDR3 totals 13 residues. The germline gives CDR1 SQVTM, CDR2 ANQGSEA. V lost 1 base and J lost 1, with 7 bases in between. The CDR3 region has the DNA TGCAGCGTTGAAGCAGGAACCCAAGAGACCCAGTACTTC. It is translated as CSVEAGTQETQYF. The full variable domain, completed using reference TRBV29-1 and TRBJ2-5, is SAVISQKPSRDICQRGTSLTIQCQVDSQVTMMFWYRQQPGQSLTLIATANQGSEATYESGFVIDKFPISRPNLTFSTLTVSNMSPEDSSIYLCSVEAGTQETQYFGPGTRLLVL.

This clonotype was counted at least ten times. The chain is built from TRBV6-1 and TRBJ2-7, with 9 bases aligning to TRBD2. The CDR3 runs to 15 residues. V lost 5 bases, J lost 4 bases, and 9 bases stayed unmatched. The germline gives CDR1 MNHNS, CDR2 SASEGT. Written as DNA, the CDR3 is TGTGCCAGCAGTAAGCCGGGACTAGCTTCTTACGAGCAGTACTTC. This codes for CASSKPGLASYEQYF.

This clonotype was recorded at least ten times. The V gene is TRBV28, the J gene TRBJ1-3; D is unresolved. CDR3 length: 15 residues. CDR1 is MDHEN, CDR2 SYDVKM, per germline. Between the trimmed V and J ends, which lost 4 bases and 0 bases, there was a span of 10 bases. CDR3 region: CASSSRRDSGNTIYF. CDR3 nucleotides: TGTGCCAGCAGTTCCCGACGGGACTCTGGAAACACCATATATTTT.

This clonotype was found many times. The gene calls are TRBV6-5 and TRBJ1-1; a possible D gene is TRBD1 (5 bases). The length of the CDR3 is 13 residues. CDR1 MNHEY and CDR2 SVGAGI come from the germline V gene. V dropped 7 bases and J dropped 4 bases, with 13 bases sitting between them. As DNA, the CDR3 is TGTGCCAGCACCCGCGGGGGAGGCACTGAAGCTTTCTTT. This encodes CASTRGGGTEAFF.

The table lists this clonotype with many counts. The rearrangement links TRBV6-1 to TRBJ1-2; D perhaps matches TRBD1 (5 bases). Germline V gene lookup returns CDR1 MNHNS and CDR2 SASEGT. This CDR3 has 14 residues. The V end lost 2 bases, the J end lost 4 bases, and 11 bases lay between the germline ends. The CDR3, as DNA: TGTGCCAGCAGTGAACAAATCCAGGGCTATGGCTACACCTTC. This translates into CASSEQIQGYGYTF.

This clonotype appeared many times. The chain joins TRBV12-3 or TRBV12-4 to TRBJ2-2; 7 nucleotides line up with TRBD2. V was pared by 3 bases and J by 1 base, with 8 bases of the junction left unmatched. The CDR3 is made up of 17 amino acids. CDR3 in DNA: TGTGCCAGCAGTTTGGTTTGGGGGAGGGAGAACACCGGGGAGCTGTTTTTT. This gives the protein CASSLVWGRENTGELFF.

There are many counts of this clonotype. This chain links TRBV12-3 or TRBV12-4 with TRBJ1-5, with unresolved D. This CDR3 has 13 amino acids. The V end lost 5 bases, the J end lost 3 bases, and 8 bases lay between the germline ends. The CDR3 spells CASSRSANQPQHF. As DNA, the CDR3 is TGTGCCAGCAGTCGCTCGGCCAATCAGCCCCAGCATTTT.

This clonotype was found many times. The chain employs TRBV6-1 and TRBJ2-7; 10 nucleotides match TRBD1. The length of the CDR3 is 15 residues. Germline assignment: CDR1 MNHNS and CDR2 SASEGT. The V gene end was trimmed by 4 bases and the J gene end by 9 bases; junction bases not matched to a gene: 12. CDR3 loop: CASSAPGQGSFGQYF. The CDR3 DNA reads TGTGCCAGCAGTGCGCCGGGACAGGGGAGTTTCGGGCAGTACTTC.

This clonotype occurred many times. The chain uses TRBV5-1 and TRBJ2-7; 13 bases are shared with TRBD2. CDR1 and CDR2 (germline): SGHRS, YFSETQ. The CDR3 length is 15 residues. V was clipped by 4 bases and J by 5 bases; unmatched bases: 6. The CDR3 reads CASSGTGTSGNEQYF. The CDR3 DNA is TGCGCCAGCAGCGGGACCGGGACTAGCGGGAACGAGCAGTACTTC.